Presented here are 5 T cell receptor beta chains from one specimen sequenced in a study of T cells after yellow fever vaccination. TCRdb re-called the 5' RACE reads through MiXCR, storing one row per CDR3 protein. The sample lists some 500,000 distinct CDR3 sequences; 13% were seen once. This specimen consisted of PBMCs, obtained on the day of the yellow fever booster vaccination. The receptor source for this set is a man aged 25-40 years who received the YFV17D yellow fever vaccine.

The gene calls are TRBV24-1 and TRBJ2-7; 9 bases line up with TRBD1. V lost 4 bases, J lost 4 bases, and 1 base stayed unmatched. Looked up from germline, CDR1 is KGHDR and CDR2 is SFDVKD. The CDR3 length is 13 residues. Here the CDR3 DNA reads TGTGCCACCAGTGAGGACAGGGGATACGAGCAGTACTTC. It translates to CATSEDRGYEQYF.

The rearrangement links TRBV6-2 or TRBV6-3 to TRBJ2-2; 10 positions agree with TRBD2. The junction had 4 bases not matched to a gene; V was cut back by 2 bases and J by 7 bases. Germline V gives CDR1 MNHEY, CDR2 SVGEGT. The length of the CDR3 is 15 residues. The DNA of the CDR3 is TGTGCCAGCAGTTACCTAGCGGGAGCGAACGGGGAGCTGTTTTTT. Translation gives CASSYLAGANGELFF.

This clonotype appeared a few times. The chain couples TRBV28 to TRBJ1-2; D perhaps matches TRBD1 (6 bases). CDR1 is MDHEN and CDR2 is SYDVKM in the germline V gene. V lost 6 bases and J 4 bases, leaving 12 bases between the germline ends. This CDR3 spans 13 amino acids. The CDR3: CASREGQTYGYTF. The DNA for the CDR3 is TGTGCCAGCAGGGAAGGACAGACCTATGGCTACACCTTC.

This clonotype came up a few times. The chain carries TRBV6-2 or TRBV6-3 and TRBJ2-7; D is unclear. This CDR3 is built from 11 residues. Germline assignment: CDR1 MNHEY and CDR2 SVGEGT. V lost 2 bases and J 5 bases, leaving 4 bases between the germline ends. The CDR3 region is CASSYDNEQYF. DNA for the CDR3: TGTGCCAGCAGTTACGACAACGAGCAGTACTTC.

This rearrangement joins TRBV7-2 to TRBJ1-1, with a tentative D call TRBD1 (6 bases). The germline V gene has CDR1 SGHTA and CDR2 FQGNSA. CDR3 size: 15 residues. V shed 3 bases and J shed 5 bases, with 16 bases lying between them. This CDR3 reads CASSLVVQGRTEAFF. The DNA of the CDR3 is TGTGCCAGCAGCTTGGTGGTACAGGGTCGAACTGAAGCTTTCTTT.